This passage covers 20 T cell receptor beta chains from one sample sequenced in a study of blood T cell repertoires in COVID-19. Sequencing used immunoSEQ multiplex PCR; TCRdb keeps in-frame clones, though not all of them. The profile shows a few hundred thousand clones, around nine tenths of them singletons. Sequenced sample: PBMCs or T cells enriched from blood (not recorded which). The receptor source for this set is a woman in her fifties or sixties who had been exposed to COVID-19.

This chain uses TRBV23-1 with TRBJ2-5; TRBD1 matches 7 bases. TRBV23-1 is designated an ORF whose function remains uncertain. With 2 bases clipped from V and 2 bases from J, the junction kept 14 bases outside the gene matches. This CDR3 spans 18 amino acids. This chain's CDR3 is CASSQDLNRDSIQETQYF. The CDR3 nucleotides are TGCGCCAGCAGTCAAGACCTGAACCGGGACAGCATTCAAGAGACCCAGTACTTC.

The V and J genes are TRBV20-1 and TRBJ2-5; the D is unclear. Trimming shortened V by 3 bases and J by 0 bases, and 2 bases separated the two germline ends. In germline, CDR1 is DFQATT, CDR2 SNEGSKA (reference sequence). CDR3 length: 11 residues. The CDR3 nucleotides are TGCAGTGCTAGCGACCAAGAGACCCAGTACTTC. Translating it yields CSASDQETQYF.

In the case of this clone: The junction and the germline gene differ at one end; a read error may be behind it. The chain has TRBV6-1 and TRBJ1-2; no definite D call. This CDR3 contains 12 residues. Per germline, CDR1 MNHNS and CDR2 SASEGT. The CDR3 spells CASREGGPGYTF. The CDR3 DNA is TGTGCCAGCAGGGAAGGTGGGCCCGGCTACACCTTC.

CDR3 DNA: TGCGCCAGCAGCCAGGGACACAGCACAGATACGCAGTATTTT. It encodes CASSQGHSTDTQYF. The V gene is TRBV5-1, the J gene TRBJ2-3; D is perhaps TRBD1 (6 bases). The V and J ends lost 4 bases and 0 bases respectively, with 9 bases between them. Germline V CDR1 and CDR2: SGHRS, YFSETQ. The CDR3 is 14 amino acids. Full variable domain (outside the CDR3, taken from reference TRBV5-1 and TRBJ2-3): KAGVTQTPRYLIKTRGQQVTLSCSPISGHRSVSWYQQTPGQGLQFLFEYFSETQRNKGNFPGRFSGRQFSNSRSEMNVSTLELGDSALYLCASSQGHSTDTQYFGPGTRLTVL.

The chain carries TRBV28 and TRBJ2-1, with 10 bases matching TRBD1. The germline V gene encodes CDR1 MDHEN and CDR2 SYDVKM. V lost 6 bases, J lost 8 bases, and 10 bases stayed unmatched. The CDR3 totals 15 residues. The CDR3 coding sequence is TGTGCCAGCAGGACAGGGGGCGCGATGGGCGATGAGCAGTTCTTC. Translation gives CASRTGGAMGDEQFF.

This sequence joins TRBV9 and TRBJ2-1; 8 bases are shared with TRBD2. The CDR3 runs to 13 residues. The V gene end was trimmed by 0 bases and the J gene end by 11 bases; junction bases not matched to a gene: 4. CDR1 and CDR2 from the germline V gene are SGDLS and YYNGEE. CDR3 region: CASSVAAGGQQFF. CDR3 nucleotides: TGTGCCAGCAGCGTAGCTGCGGGGGGACAGCAGTTCTTC.

The chain couples TRBV5-8 to TRBJ2-2; the match to TRBD1 covers 7 bases. V lost 5 bases to trimming and J lost 1 base; unmatched junction nucleotides: 2. Per germline, CDR1 SGHTS and CDR2 YDEGEE. The CDR3 is made up of 14 amino acids. CDR3 residues: CASSRTGNTGELFF. As DNA, the CDR3 is TGTGCCAGCAGTAGGACAGGGAACACCGGGGAGCTGTTTTTT.

Of note for this clone: Compared with germline, one end of the junction differs, possibly owing to a read error. The chain couples TRBV4-1 to TRBJ2-1, with 9 bases matching TRBD2. CDR1 and CDR2 (germline): MGHRA, YSYEKL. This CDR3 has 17 amino acids. The CDR3 reads CASSQGHRGGADNEQFF. The CDR3 nucleotides are TGCGCCAGCAGTCAAGGCCATCGCGGGGGGGCTGACAATGAGCAGTTCTTC.

V and J are TRBV28 and TRBJ2-7, with D perhaps matching TRBD2 (6 bases). Deletions cut 5 bases from V and 0 bases from J, with 14 bases between. CDR1 and CDR2 from the germline V gene are MDHEN and SYDVKM. The CDR3 runs to 15 residues. In DNA form, the CDR3 reads TGTGCCAGCAGTCCGGAGGGGTCCCCCTCCTACGAGCAGTACTTC. Protein: CASSPEGSPSYEQYF. The complete variable domain, with remaining parts taken from reference TRBV28 and TRBJ2-7, reads DVKVTQSSRYLVKRTGEKVFLECVQDMDHENMFWYRQDPGLGLRLIYFSYDVKMKEKGDIPEGYSVSREKKERFSLILESASTNQTSMYLCASSPEGSPSYEQYFGPGTRLTVT.

The chain's CDR3 is CASSLPLGAGGMYEQYF. CDR3 nucleotide sequence: TGTGCCAGCAGCCTGCCCCTAGGGGCAGGGGGTATGTACGAGCAGTACTTC. This chain uses TRBV28 with TRBJ2-7, with 7 bases lining up with TRBD1. Germline loops: CDR1 MDHEN, CDR2 SYDVKM. The CDR3 sequence is 17 residues long. The V gene end was trimmed by 6 bases and the J gene end by 4 bases; junction bases not matched to a gene: 18.

This clone has just one count. The chain uses TRBV4-1 and TRBJ1-1; D is possibly TRBD1 (6 bases). The length of the CDR3 is 19 residues. Germline loops: CDR1 MGHRA, CDR2 YSYEKL. Trimming took off 1 base at V and 3 bases at J, with 24 bases between the two ends. The CDR3 region is CASSQALRTGQTSDTEAFF. Written as DNA, the CDR3 is TGCGCCAGCAGCCAAGCTCTTAGAACAGGGCAAACCTCAGACACTGAAGCTTTCTTT.

V usage is TRBV3-1 (or the pseudogene TRBV3-2) and J usage is TRBJ1-1; TRBD1 matches 7 bases. V was pared by 0 bases and J by 4 bases, with 2 bases of the junction left unmatched. The CDR3 is 14 amino acids. The V gene's germline CDR1 is LGHDT and CDR2 YNNKEL (reference sequence). The DNA of the CDR3 is TGTGCCAGCAGCCAAGAAGAGGGGGCCACTGAAGCTTTCTTT. Translation: CASSQEEGATEAFF.

The genes are TRBV19 and TRBJ1-2; 9 bases match TRBD1. Germline CDR1 reads LNHDA; CDR2 reads SQIVND (reference sequence). V trimming: 6 bases; J trimming: 6 bases; junction bases outside the gene matches: 8. The CDR3 length is 14 residues. CDR3 protein: CASRWRQGVDGYTF. The CDR3 nucleotides are TGTGCCAGTAGATGGAGACAGGGGGTTGATGGCTACACCTTC.

This clone was seen a single time. The CDR3 bases are TGTGCCAGCAGCCAAGGACAAACAACTAATGAAAAACTGTTTTTT. Its protein product is CASSQGQTTNEKLFF. This rearrangement joins TRBV3-1 (or the pseudogene TRBV3-2) to TRBJ1-4; no reliable D call. V lost 1 base and J lost 0, with 6 bases in between. This CDR3 spans 15 amino acids. Germline V gene data show CDR1 as LGHDT and CDR2 as YNNKEL (reference sequence).

The CDR3 reads CASSPSTGYSYEQYF. The CDR3 DNA follows: TGTGCCAGCTCACCGTCGACAGGTTACTCCTACGAGCAGTACTTC. The genes are TRBV18 and TRBJ2-7, with D perhaps matching TRBD1 (6 bases). From germline, CDR1 is KGHSH and CDR2 LQKENI. The CDR3 has 15 residues. The V and J ends lost 3 bases and 0 bases respectively, with 12 bases between them.

The V call is TRBV19, the J call TRBJ1-5, with a weak D call TRBD1 (6 bases). The V end was cut by 2 bases, the J end by 1 base, with 9 bases between. Germline assignment: CDR1 LNHDA and CDR2 SQIVND (reference sequence). CDR3 length equals 15 residues. The CDR3 DNA is TGTGCCAGTAGTATACAGGGGACGAGCAATCAGCCCCAGCATTTT. Its protein product is CASSIQGTSNQPQHF.

The chain links TRBV6-1 to TRBJ1-2; D remains ambiguous. CDR3 length: 15 residues. Trimming shortened V by 2 bases and J by 4 bases, and 14 bases separated the two germline ends. Germline V gene sequence: CDR1 MNHNS, CDR2 SASEGT. The CDR3 region is CASSEQALLGYGYTF. In DNA form, the CDR3 reads TGTGCCAGCAGTGAACAGGCGCTATTGGGCTATGGCTACACCTTC.

This chain uses TRBV27 with TRBJ1-2; 7 nucleotides agree with TRBD1. CDR1 is MNHEY, CDR2 SMNVEV, per germline (reference sequence). V gave up 6 bases and J gave up 2 bases; unmatched junction bases: 9. The CDR3 is 15 amino acids. CDR3 protein: CASSQLAGQNYGYTF. The DNA for the CDR3 is TGTGCCAGCAGCCAACTGGCGGGACAGAACTATGGCTACACCTTC.

The V call is TRBV20-1, the J call TRBJ1-1; no definite D call. Between the trimmed V and J ends, which lost 7 bases and 1 base, there was a span of 7 bases. CDR1 and CDR2 (germline): DFQATT, SNEGSKA (reference sequence). The CDR3 runs to 11 residues. CDR3 in DNA: TGCAGTGGTCGACAGAACACTGAAGCTTTCTTT. As protein: CSGRQNTEAFF.

This chain uses TRBV5-4 with TRBJ1-2; 9 nucleotides line up with TRBD1. J lost 3 bases, V lost 4 bases, and 7 bases had no gene match. There are 15 residues in the CDR3. CDR1 and CDR2 from the germline V gene are SGHNT and YYREEE (reference sequence). The CDR3 here is CASSHRGQGHYGYTF. Written as DNA, the CDR3 is TGTGCCAGCAGCCACCGGGGACAGGGACACTATGGCTACACCTTC.